This T cell receptor (beta chain) appears in the sequencing data of a study of T cells in Graves' hyperthyroidism and ophthalmopathy. Researchers took RNA transcripts and amplified the TCR beta CDR3 regions from them. TCR CDR3 underwent first-round RT-PCR with the HTBI primer set. In TCRdb, the multiplex PCR reads were re-called with MiXCR into one record per CDR3 protein. In the table there are around 700,000 distinct CDR3 sequences, over 15% of which are singletons. This clonotype has a count of ten or more. Trimming stripped 6 bases from V and 0 bases from J, with 17 bases between. Per the germline V gene, CDR1 is DFQATT and CDR2 is SNEGSKA (reference sequence). The CDR3 is 15 amino acids.

This clonotype originated in a woman between 50 and 59 years old with Graves' hyperthyroidism that later progressed to Graves' ophthalmopathy. Specimen: blood. J is TRBJ1-1 and V is TRBV20-1, with D possibly matching TRBD1 (6 bases). The CDR3 spells CSASLGAGVNTEAFF. The CDR3 DNA is TGCAGTGCGAGTTTGGGGGCAGGAGTGAACACTGAAGCTTTCTTT.